The present T cell receptor (beta chain) was sequenced within a study of shared clonotypes between healthy human individuals. In the study overall: In total, the donors were two women and a few men aged 18 to 49. There were three CD4 naive, three CD4 memory, two CD8 naive and one CD8 memory plates per donor. General study results and limits: A few donors showed sharing of approximately 5% of naive CD4 clonotypes.

Each replicate PCR on the sorted subsets used around 200 ng DNA (around 30,000 T cell genomes). The assay was immunoSEQ multiplex PCR, and TCRdb's table has in-frame clones only and misses some. The sample gives around 2,100,000 clones, roughly 95% of which show up once; under 1.5% is in the top ten. Worth noting for this clone: Its antigen is currently unknown.

Naive CD8 cells lacked CD45RO and underwent positive selection for CCR7, leaving out terminally differentiated effector memory CD45RA+ cells. The material sequenced was naive CD8+ T cells sorted from blood. The clonotype originates from a man aged 18 to 29 in good health.

The CDR3 region is CASSQDPTGRYEQYF. CDR3 nucleotide sequence: TGCGCCAGCAGCCAAGACCCGACAGGGAGGTACGAGCAGTACTTC. J is TRBJ2-7 and V is TRBV4-1, with D perhaps matching TRBD1 (7 bases). Germline assignment: CDR1 MGHRA and CDR2 YSYEKL. The germline V and J ends were trimmed by 0 bases and 4 bases, with 13 bases remaining between them. The CDR3 covers 15 residues.